Following are 5 T cell receptor beta chains from one sample sequenced in a study of T cell responses to AZD1222 COVID-19 vaccine. Here immunoSEQ multiplex PCR was the method, and the copy in TCRdb shows in-frame clones only, minus some. There are about 120,000 clones in the sample; roughly 88% occur only once, and 4% to 5.5% lies in the top ten. The sample here was peripheral blood, taken on day 0 of MenACWY control vaccination. All receptors derive from an adult in good health.

The chain employs TRBV28 and TRBJ1-4; 7 nucleotides agree with TRBD1. Germline V lookup: CDR1 MDHEN, CDR2 SYDVKM. The CDR3 covers 15 residues. Trimming cost V 4 bases and J 10 bases; bases outside gene matches: 12. The CDR3 coding sequence is TGTGCCAGCAGTTCCGTCCCACAGGGGCCTGGAAAACTGTTTTTT. It translates to CASSSVPQGPGKLFF.

The chain joins TRBV14 to TRBJ1-6; D not certain. Trimming pared 0 bases from V and 11 bases from J, leaving 5 bases between. Germline values: CDR1 SGHDN, CDR2 FVKESK. CDR3 length: 12 residues. The CDR3 DNA sequence: TGTGCCAGCAGCCAAGACAGGCCACCCCTCCACTTT. Translation: CASSQDRPPLHF.

The V and J genes are TRBV2 and TRBJ1-5; no firm D call. Per the germline V gene, CDR1 is SNHLY and CDR2 is FYNNEI. The V and J ends lost 3 bases and 2 bases respectively, with 8 bases between them. There are 14 residues in the CDR3. CDR3 protein: CASSENGRNQPQHF. Here the CDR3 DNA reads TGTGCCAGCAGTGAGAACGGGCGCAATCAGCCCCAGCATTTT.

CDR3 DNA: TGTGCCAGCAGTTTCGGCTCTACAGCTTCCTACGAGCAGTACTTC. Protein sequence: CASSFGSTASYEQYF. The J gene is TRBJ2-7, the V gene TRBV27, with D uncertain. The CDR3 is 15 amino acids. Germline V CDR1 and CDR2: MNHEY, SMNVEV (reference sequence). V was clipped by 3 bases and J by 1 base, with 13 bases between them.

The chain has TRBV20-1 and TRBJ2-7; D is uncertain. Germline-derived CDR1 and CDR2 are DFQATT and SNEGSKA (reference sequence). The CDR3 totals 11 residues. The V and J ends lost 1 base and 3 bases respectively, with 4 bases between them. Written as DNA, the CDR3 is TGCAGTGCTAGAGTTATCTACGAGCAGTACTTC. Amino acids: CSARVIYEQYF.